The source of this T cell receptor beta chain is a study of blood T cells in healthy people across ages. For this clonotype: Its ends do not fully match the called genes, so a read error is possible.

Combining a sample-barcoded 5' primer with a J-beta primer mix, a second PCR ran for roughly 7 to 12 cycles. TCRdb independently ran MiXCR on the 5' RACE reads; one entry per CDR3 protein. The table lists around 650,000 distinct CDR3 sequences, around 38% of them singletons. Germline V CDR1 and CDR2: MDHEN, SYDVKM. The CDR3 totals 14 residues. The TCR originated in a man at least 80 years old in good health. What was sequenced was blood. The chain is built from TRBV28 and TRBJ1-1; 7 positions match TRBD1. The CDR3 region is CAGSLGGAGTEAFF. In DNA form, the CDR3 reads TGTGCCGGCAGTTTAGGGGGCGCAGGCACTGAAGCTTTCTTT.